The sequence of this T cell receptor (beta chain) was determined in a study of human T cells and chemical hapten exposure. This clonotype was recorded many times. Time point in this sample: patch test 2, 6 weeks after DPC sensitization. This sample's treatment: therapeutic diphenylcyclopropenone sensitization with weekly scalp DPC. The CDR3 consists of 16 residues. Germline CDR1 is LGHNA and CDR2 is YNFKEQ. The J segment lost 3 bases and the V segment lost 4 bases, leaving 8 bases of the junction unmatched. The library tagged individual cDNA molecules with unique molecular identifiers. In TCRdb, the RACE reads were re-called with MiXCR into one record per CDR3 protein. This sample has some 79,000 distinct CDR3 sequences; more than 9% occur once, and the top ten carry approximately 4.7%.

The sequence was collected from a woman aged 45 to 65 with alopecia areata. Some clones in this sample may be carry-over from other donors' samples. This chain uses TRBV4-2 with TRBJ2-7; 11 bases are shared with TRBD2. This material consisted of whole blood, taken in connection with sensitization to the hapten diphenylcyclopropenone (DPC). The CDR3 DNA is TGTGCCAGCAGCCTACCCACTAGCGGGAGAGTCTACGAGCAGTACTTC. It yields the protein CASSLPTSGRVYEQYF.